This T cell receptor beta chain was profiled in a study of T cell repertoires in cytomegalovirus infection. TCRdb fed the reads into MiXCR, producing one record per CDR3 protein. This table holds a few hundred thousand distinct CDR3 sequences, about 26% found once. Germline lookup yields CDR1 SGHAT and CDR2 FQNNGV. The CDR3 runs to 15 residues. The ends lost 4 bases at V and 9 bases at J; junction bases unmatched: 9. This chain uses TRBV11-2 with TRBJ1-6, with 7 bases matching TRBD1. The sequencing sample was made of PBMCs. The clonotype comes from a human donor in good health (CMV status not recorded). Some clones in this sample may be carry-over from other donors' samples. The CDR3 region has the DNA TGTGCCAGCAGCTCTGCCGGGACAGTGGTTTCACCCCTCCACTTT. Translating it yields CASSSAGTVVSPLHF.